Listed here are 9 T cell receptor beta chains from one sample, sequenced in a study of identical twins (dated by TCRdb to about 2016). Library construction relied on 5' RACE. TCRdb records Illumina HiSeq 2000 as the sequencer. The public reads were quality trimmed at Q25 with fastp and then assembled into clones with MiXCR by TCRdb, keeping productive beta chains. One record per CDR3 amino acid sequence lists the most common genes and DNA. Across this sample there are approximately 670,000 distinct CDR3 sequences, with approximately 6% seen only once. The top ten constitute about 2% of the sample. The sample consisted of naive T cells sorted from blood. The cell subset or site label, read with the paper, signifies: cells isolated with a human naive T-cell isolation kit. Source of these receptors: a young man in good health.

This clonotype was detected ten times or more. The J gene is TRBJ1-5, the V gene TRBV12-3 or TRBV12-4; 7 nucleotides align to TRBD1. The CDR3 sequence is 16 residues long. The ends lost 6 bases at V and 2 bases at J; junction bases unmatched: 10. The CDR3: CASSKDIGGGNQPQHF. The DNA of the CDR3 is TGTGCCAGCAGCAAGGACATAGGGGGCGGCAATCAGCCCCAGCATTTT.

This clonotype was counted ten times or more. The V gene is TRBV28, the J gene TRBJ2-7; 7 positions match TRBD1. The V gene end was trimmed by 2 bases and the J gene end by 6 bases; junction bases not matched to a gene: 10. CDR1 MDHEN and CDR2 SYDVKM come from the germline V gene. The length of the CDR3 is 15 residues. The CDR3 sequence is CASSLGGQVKPEQYF. CDR3 nucleotides: TGTGCCAGCAGTTTAGGTGGACAGGTCAAGCCCGAGCAGTACTTC.

The chain joins TRBV15 to TRBJ2-1, with unresolved D. The CDR3 covers 16 residues. CDR1 LNHNV and CDR2 YYDKDF come from the germline V gene (reference sequence). V dropped 5 bases and J dropped 0 bases, with 14 bases sitting between them. Here the CDR3 DNA reads TGTGCCACCAGCGATCAGCTTCTGAGCTCCTACAATGAGCAGTTCTTC. Its translation: CATSDQLLSSYNEQFF.

The V call is TRBV6-1, the J call TRBJ2-5; a possible D gene is TRBD1 (6 bases). The CDR3 is 14 amino acids. CDR1 MNHNS and CDR2 SASEGT come from the germline V gene. Trimming pared 8 bases from V and 4 bases from J, leaving 17 bases between. In DNA, the CDR3 is TGTGCCAGCTGGGGATGGGCAGGGGTAGAGACCCAGTACTTC. Encoded protein: CASWGWAGVETQYF.

There are many counts of this clonotype. This chain uses TRBV10-3 with TRBJ2-1; 7 bases fit TRBD2. V shed 6 bases and J 5 bases; nucleotides not matched to a gene: 4. The CDR3 consists of 13 residues. CDR1 is ENHRY and CDR2 is SYGVKD in the germline V gene. The DNA of the CDR3 is TGTGCCATCAGCCAAGCGGGAAACAATGAGCAGTTCTTC. This codes for CAISQAGNNEQFF.

This clonotype was observed at least ten times. The chain joins TRBV20-1 to TRBJ2-1; D unclear. The V end was cut by 3 bases, the J end by 3 bases, with 12 bases between. Germline V lookup: CDR1 DFQATT, CDR2 SNEGSKA (reference sequence). CDR3 length: 14 amino acids. The CDR3 sequence is CSASPDLNYNEQFF. For the CDR3, the DNA is TGCAGTGCTAGTCCGGATCTTAACTACAATGAGCAGTTCTTC.

The chain links TRBV14 to TRBJ1-4; the match to TRBD1 covers 7 bases. The CDR3 runs 15 residues. J gave up 4 bases and V 7 bases, and 9 bases lay outside the gene matches. Germline CDR1 and CDR2: SGHDN and FVKESK. CDR3 region: CASITKRDSNEKLFF. Here the CDR3 DNA reads TGTGCCAGCATCACAAAGAGGGACAGTAATGAAAAACTGTTTTTT. Complete variable domain (other parts from reference TRBV14 and TRBJ1-4): EAGVTQFPSHSVIEKGQTVTLRCDPISGHDNLYWYRRVMGKEIKFLLHFVKESKQDESGMPNNRFLAERTGGTYSTLKVQPAELEDSGVYFCASITKRDSNEKLFFGSGTQLSVL.

This clonotype was detected ten times or more. The chain joins TRBV29-1 to TRBJ2-7; D could derive from TRBD1 or TRBD2 (5 bases each). The CDR3 consists of 15 residues. Trimming left V 7 bases short and J 1 base short, with 20 bases between. Per the germline V gene, CDR1 is SQVTM and CDR2 is ANQGSEA. The CDR3, as DNA: TGCAGCGGCGTACTCCCGGGACCACGATCCTACGAGCAGTACTTC. Translated: CSGVLPGPRSYEQYF.

This clonotype was seen a handful of times. The V gene is TRBV10-3, the J gene TRBJ2-5; D is unclear. Trimming shortened V by 3 bases and J by 1 base, and 9 bases separated the two germline ends. This CDR3 has 14 amino acids. Germline V gives CDR1 ENHRY, CDR2 SYGVKD. DNA for the CDR3: TGTGCCATCAGTGAAGAGATCCTCCAAGAGACCCAGTACTTC. It translates to CAISEEILQETQYF.